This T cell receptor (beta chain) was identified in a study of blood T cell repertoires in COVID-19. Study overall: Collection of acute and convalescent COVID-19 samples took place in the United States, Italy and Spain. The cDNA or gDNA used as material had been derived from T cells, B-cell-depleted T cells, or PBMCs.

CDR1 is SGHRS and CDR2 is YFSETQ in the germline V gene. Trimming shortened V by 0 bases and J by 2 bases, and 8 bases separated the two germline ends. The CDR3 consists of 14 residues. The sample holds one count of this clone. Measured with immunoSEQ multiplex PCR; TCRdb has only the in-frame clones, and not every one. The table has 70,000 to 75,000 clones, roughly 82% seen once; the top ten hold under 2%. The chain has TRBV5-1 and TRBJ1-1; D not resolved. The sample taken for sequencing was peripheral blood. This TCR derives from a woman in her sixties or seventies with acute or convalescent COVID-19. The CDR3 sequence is CASSLELGNTEAFF. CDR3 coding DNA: TGCGCCAGCAGCTTGGAACTAGGCAACACTGAAGCTTTCTTT.